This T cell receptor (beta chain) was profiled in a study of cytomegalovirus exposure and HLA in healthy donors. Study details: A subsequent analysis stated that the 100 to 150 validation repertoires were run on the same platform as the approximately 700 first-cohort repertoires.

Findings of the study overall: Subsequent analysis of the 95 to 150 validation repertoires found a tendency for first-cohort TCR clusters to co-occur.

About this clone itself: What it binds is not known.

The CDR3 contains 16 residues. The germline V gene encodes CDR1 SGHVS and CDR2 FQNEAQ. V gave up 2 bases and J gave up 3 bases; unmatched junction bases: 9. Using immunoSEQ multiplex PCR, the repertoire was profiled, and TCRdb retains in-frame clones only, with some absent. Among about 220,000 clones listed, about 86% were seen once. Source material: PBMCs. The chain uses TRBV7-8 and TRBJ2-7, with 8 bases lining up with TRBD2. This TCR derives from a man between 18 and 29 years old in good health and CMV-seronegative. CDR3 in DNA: TGTGCCAGCAGCTTATGGGCCGGGACTAGGGGCTACGAGCAGTACTTC. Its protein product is CASSLWAGTRGYEQYF.